This T cell receptor (beta chain) was sequenced for a study of regulatory T cells in long-lasting Graves disease. The sample's time point: persistent/refractory GD, antithyroid drugs over 5 years with positive TRAb. From RNA extracted from PBMCs, the TCR library was made. This clonotype occurred many times. Its antigen is undetermined. The CDR3 loop spans 16 amino acids. Per the germline V gene, CDR1 is SGDLS and CDR2 is YYNGEE. The junction had 4 bases not matched to a gene; V was cut back by 0 bases and J by 4 bases. Points from the study as a whole: The study found lower TCR diversity in persistent Graves' patients than in newly diagnosed ones. Tissue studied was limited to peripheral blood, excluding thyroid tissue. Persistent disease samples used TRBV28, TRBJ1-2 and TRBJ2-5 preferentially.

Arm-PCR of CDR3 regions with iRepertoire HTBI primers generated TCR beta libraries. From the multiplex PCR reads, TCRdb called clonotypes with MiXCR, one entry per CDR3 protein. The sample records around 340,000 distinct CDR3 sequences, 20% being singletons. The clonotype originates from a female donor with Graves disease. The source was peripheral blood mononuclear cells (PBMCs), collected when the disease was refractory, from a patient treated with antithyroid drugs. The rearrangement links TRBV9 to TRBJ2-5, with 12 nucleotides matching TRBD2. CDR3 residues: CASSVELAGGAETQYF. CDR3 sequence (DNA): TGTGCCAGCAGCGTAGAACTAGCGGGAGGAGCAGAGACCCAGTACTTC.